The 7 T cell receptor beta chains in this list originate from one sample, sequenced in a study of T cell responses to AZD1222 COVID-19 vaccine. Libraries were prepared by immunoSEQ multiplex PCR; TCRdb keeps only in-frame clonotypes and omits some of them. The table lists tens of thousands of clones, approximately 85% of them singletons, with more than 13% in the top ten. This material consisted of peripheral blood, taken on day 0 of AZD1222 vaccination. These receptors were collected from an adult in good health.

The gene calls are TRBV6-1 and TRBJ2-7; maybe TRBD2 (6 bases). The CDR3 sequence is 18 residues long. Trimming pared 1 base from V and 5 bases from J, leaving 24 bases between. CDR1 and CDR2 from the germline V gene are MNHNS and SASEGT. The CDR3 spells CASSEGFSGGLGFNEQYF. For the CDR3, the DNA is TGTGCCAGCAGTGAAGGGTTTAGCGGTGGTTTAGGTTTCAACGAGCAGTACTTC.

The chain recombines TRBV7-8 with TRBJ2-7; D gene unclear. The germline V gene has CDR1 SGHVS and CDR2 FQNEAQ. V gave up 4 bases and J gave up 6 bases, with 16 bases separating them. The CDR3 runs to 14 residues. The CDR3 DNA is TGTGCCAGCAGCTCCTCTCTAGAAGGTACCGAGCAGTACTTC. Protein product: CASSSSLEGTEQYF.

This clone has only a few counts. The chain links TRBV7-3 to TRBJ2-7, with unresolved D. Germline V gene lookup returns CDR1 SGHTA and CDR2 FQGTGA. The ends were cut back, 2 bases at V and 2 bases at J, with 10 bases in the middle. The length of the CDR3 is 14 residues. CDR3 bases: TGTGCCAGCAGCTTAGGCGGCTCCCCCTACGAGCAGTACTTC. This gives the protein CASSLGGSPYEQYF.

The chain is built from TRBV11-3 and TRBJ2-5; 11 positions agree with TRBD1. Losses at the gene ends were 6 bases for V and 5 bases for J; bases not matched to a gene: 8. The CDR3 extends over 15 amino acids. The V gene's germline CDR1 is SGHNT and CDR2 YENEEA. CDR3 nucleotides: TGTGCCAGCAGTTCTCGGACAGGGGGCTTTGAGACCCAGTACTTC. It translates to CASSSRTGGFETQYF.

The CDR3 protein is CASSLGQASGNTIYF. The DNA for the CDR3 is TGTGCCAGCAGCTTAGGACAGGCCTCTGGAAACACCATATATTTT. The chain joins TRBV7-2 to TRBJ1-3; the D gene is possibly TRBD1 (6 bases). Germline-derived CDR1 and CDR2 are SGHTA and FQGNSA. V was clipped by 1 base and J by 0 bases, with 7 bases between them. The CDR3 consists of 15 residues.

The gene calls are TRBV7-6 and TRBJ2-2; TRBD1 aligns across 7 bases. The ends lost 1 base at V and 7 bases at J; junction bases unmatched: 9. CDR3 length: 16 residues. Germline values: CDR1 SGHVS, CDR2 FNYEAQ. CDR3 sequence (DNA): TGTGCCAGCAGCTTAGTGTTGGGACAGTCCAGCGGGGAGCTGTTTTTT. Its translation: CASSLVLGQSSGELFF.

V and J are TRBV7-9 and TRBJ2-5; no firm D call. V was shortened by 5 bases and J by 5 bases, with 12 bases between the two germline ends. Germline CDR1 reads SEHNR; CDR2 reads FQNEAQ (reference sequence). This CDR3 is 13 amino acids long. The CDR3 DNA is TGTGCCAGCAGCCCAGTTTGGGCGGAGACCCAGTACTTC. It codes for CASSPVWAETQYF.